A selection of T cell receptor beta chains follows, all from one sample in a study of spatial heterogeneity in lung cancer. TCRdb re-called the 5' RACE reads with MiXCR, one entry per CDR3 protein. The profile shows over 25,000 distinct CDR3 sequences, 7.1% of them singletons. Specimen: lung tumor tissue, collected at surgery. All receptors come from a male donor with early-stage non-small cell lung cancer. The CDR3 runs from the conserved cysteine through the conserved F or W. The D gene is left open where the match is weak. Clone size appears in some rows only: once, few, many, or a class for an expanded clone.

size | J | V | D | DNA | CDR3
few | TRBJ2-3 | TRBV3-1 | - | TGTGCCAGCGTAGGCAGCACAGATACGCAGTATTTT | CASVGSTDTQYF
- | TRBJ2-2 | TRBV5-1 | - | TGCGCCAGCAGCTTGGATAGGCAGGCGAACACCGGGGAGCTGTTTTTT | CASSLDRQANTGELFF
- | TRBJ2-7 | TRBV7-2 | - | TGTGCCAGCAGCTATGGGGGGGGCCGGAACGAGCAGTACTTC | CASSYGGGRNEQYF
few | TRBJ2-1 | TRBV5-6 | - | TGTGCCAGCAGCTCATCCGGGCCTAAAAGTCACAATGAGCAGTTCTTC | CASSSSGPKSHNEQFF
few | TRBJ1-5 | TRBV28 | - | TGTGCCAGCAGTTTAATCCAGGGCCTCGGTAATCAGCCCCAGCATTTT | CASSLIQGLGNQPQHF
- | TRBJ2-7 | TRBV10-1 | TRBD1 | TGCGCCAGCAGCAAAACAGGGGGCTACGAGCAGTACTTC | CASSKTGGYEQYF
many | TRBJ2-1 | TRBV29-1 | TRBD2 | TGCAGCGTTAAGGTGGCTAGCGGGGTACCCTACAATGAGCAGTTCTTC | CSVKVASGVPYNEQFF
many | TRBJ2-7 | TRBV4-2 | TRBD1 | TGTGCCAGCAGCCAACAGTTGGGACAGGTAGTCTACGAGCAGTACTTC | CASSQQLGQVVYEQYF
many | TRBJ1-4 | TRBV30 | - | TGTGCCTGGAGGGGTCTACTGGACGGCGAAAAACTGTTTTTT | CAWRGLLDGEKLFF
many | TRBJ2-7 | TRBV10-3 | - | TGTGCCATCAGTCCCCTGGGGCTATACGAGCAGTACTTC | CAISPLGLYEQYF
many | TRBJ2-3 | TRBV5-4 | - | TGTGCCAGCACCTCCCCTGAGGTTGCTAGCACAGATACGCAGTATTTT | CASTSPEVASTDTQYF
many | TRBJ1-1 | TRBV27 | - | TGTGCCAGCAGTTTTAAACCGGGACTACCCACCGAAGCTTTCTTT | CASSFKPGLPTEAFF
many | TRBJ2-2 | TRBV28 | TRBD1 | TGTGCCAGCAGTCCACAGGGGACCGGGGAGCTGTTTTTT | CASSPQGTGELFF
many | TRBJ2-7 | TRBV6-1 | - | TGTGCCAGCAGTGAAGCATTAACTCCTCACGAGCAGTACTTC | CASSEALTPHEQYF
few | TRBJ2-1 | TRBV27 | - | TGTGCCAGCAGTCATACAGCCCGGGCGGGACAGTTCTTC | CASSHTARAGQFF
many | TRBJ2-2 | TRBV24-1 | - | TGTGCCACCAGTGATCCAGGGACCCTGAACACCGGGGAGCTGTTTTTT | CATSDPGTLNTGELFF
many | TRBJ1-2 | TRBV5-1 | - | TGCGCCAGCAGCTTGGCCCGGGGGGAGGATTATGGCTACACCTTC | CASSLARGEDYGYTF
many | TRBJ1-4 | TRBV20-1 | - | TGCAGTGCTAGTCCCACGGAAAAACTGTTTTTT | CSASPTEKLFF
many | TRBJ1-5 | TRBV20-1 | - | TGCAGTGCCACAATCGCGGCCTATAGCAATCAGCCCCAGCATTTT | CSATIAAYSNQPQHF
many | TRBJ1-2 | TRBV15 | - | TGTGCCACCAGCAGGTCCCCGGGGAGTGGCGGCTACACCTTC | CATSRSPGSGGYTF
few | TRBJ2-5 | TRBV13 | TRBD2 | TGTGCCAGCAGCTCGGGACTAGGGGTTTTCGAGACCCAGTACTTC | CASSSGLGVFETQYF
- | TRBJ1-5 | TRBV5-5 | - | TGTGCCAGCAGCCCCCACGACAACCGCAATCAGCCCCAGCATTTT | CASSPHDNRNQPQHF
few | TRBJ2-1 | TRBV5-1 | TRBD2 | TGCGCCAGCAGCTCCGGGACTAGCGGGGGGGCCAAGGAGTTCTTC | CASSSGTSGGAKEFF
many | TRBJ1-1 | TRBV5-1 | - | TGCGCCAGCAGCTTGGAGTGGGGGGCAAACACTGAAGCTTTCTTT | CASSLEWGANTEAFF
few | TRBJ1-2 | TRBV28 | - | TGTGCCAGCAGTTTGCGGGGTCTGACGGTGGGTGGCTACACCTTC | CASSLRGLTVGGYTF
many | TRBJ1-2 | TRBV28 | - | TGTGCCAGCAGTTTAGACACCCGTCCTGACACCTTC | CASSLDTRPDTF
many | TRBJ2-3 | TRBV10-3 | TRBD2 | TGTGCCATCAGTGAGTCCACTAGCGGGGGGGCAGATACGCAGTATTTT | CAISESTSGGADTQYF
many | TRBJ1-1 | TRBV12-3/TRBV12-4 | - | TGTGCCAGCAGTTTCGCAGGGCCGAACACTGAAGCTTTCTTT | CASSFAGPNTEAFF
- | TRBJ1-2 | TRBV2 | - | TGTGCCAGCAGTGAACCCGGGGCAAGGGGGGACTATGGCTACACCTTC | CASSEPGARGDYGYTF
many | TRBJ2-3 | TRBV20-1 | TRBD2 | TGCAGTGCTAGCCCGACTAGCCGGACAGATACGCAGTATTTT | CSASPTSRTDTQYF
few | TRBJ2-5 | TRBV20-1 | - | TGCAGTGCTCCCGACCCTAATGGAGAGACCCAGTACTTC | CSAPDPNGETQYF
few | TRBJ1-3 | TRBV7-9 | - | TGTGCCAGCAGCTTAGTGGGCCGGGGACCTGGAAACACCATATATTTT | CASSLVGRGPGNTIYF
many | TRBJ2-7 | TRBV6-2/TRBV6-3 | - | TGTGCCAGCAGTCGAATCCGGGAAACCTACGAGCAGTACTTC | CASSRIRETYEQYF
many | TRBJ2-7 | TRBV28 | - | TGTGCCAGCGAGGGAGTCAACGAGCAGTACTTC | CASEGVNEQYF
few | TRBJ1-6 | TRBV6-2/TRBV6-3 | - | TGTGCCAGCAGTTACATCGACTCCGTCAATTCACCCCTCCACTTT | CASSYIDSVNSPLHF
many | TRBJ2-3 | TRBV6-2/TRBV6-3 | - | TGTGCCAGCAGTTTGCTATGGCATAGTAGCACAGATACGCAGTATTTT | CASSLLWHSSTDTQYF
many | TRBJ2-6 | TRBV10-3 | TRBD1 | TGTGCCACTATGTCCCATCAGGGGGCAGGGGCCAACGTCCTGACTTTC | CATMSHQGAGANVLTF